This T cell receptor beta chain derives from a study of T cells in Graves' hyperthyroidism and ophthalmopathy. CDR1 SNHLY and CDR2 FYNNEI come from the germline V gene. The CDR3 sequence is 13 residues long. V lost 4 bases and J lost 1, with 8 bases in between. Amplified TCR beta CDR3 regions derived from RNA transcripts. First-round RT-PCR targeting the TCR CDR3 was performed with the HTBI primer set. A single record per CDR3 protein comes from TCRdb applying MiXCR to the multiplex PCR reads. The sample records tens of thousands of distinct CDR3 sequences, 53% being singletons. This clonotype was picked up many times.

The receptor's source is a woman in her sixties or seventies with Graves' ophthalmopathy. Input material: blood. This chain connects TRBV2 to TRBJ2-7; D may be TRBD1 (5 bases). The CDR3 region has the DNA TGTGCCAGCAGTGCAGGGATTTCCTACGAGCAGTACTTC. This gives the protein CASSAGISYEQYF.